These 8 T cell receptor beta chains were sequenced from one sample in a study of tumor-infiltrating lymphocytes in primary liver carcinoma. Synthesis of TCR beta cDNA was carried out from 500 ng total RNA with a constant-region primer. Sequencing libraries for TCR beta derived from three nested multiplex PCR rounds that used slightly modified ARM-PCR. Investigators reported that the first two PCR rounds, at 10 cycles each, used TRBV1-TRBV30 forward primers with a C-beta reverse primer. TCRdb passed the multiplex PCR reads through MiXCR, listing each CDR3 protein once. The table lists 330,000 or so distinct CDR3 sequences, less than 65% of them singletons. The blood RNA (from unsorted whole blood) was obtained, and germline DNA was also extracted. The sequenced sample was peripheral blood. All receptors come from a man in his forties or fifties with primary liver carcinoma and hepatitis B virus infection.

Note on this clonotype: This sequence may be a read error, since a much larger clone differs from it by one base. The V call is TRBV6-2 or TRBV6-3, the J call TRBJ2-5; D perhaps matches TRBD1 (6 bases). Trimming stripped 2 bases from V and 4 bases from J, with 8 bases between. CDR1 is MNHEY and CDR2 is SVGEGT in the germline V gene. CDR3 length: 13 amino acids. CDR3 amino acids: CASSYPRGETQYF. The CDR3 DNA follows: TGTGCCAGCAGTTACCCCAGGGGAGAGACCCAGTACTTC.

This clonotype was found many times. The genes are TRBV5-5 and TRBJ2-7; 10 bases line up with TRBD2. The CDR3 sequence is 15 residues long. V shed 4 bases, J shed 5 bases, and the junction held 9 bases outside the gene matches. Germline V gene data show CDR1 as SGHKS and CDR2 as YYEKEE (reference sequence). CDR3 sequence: CASSRYGTSVHEQYF. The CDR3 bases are TGTGCCAGCAGCCGTTACGGGACTAGCGTACACGAGCAGTACTTC.

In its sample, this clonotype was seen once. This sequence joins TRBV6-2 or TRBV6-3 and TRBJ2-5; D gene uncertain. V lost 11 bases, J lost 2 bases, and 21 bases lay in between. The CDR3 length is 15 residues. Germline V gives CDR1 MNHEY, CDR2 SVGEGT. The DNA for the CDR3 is TGTGCCGGCACTTACGAAGTTAGCTTACAAGAGACCCAGTACTTC. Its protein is CAGTYEVSLQETQYF.

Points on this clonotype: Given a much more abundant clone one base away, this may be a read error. This CDR3 reads CASIYSGTGGGEQYF. The CDR3 DNA reads TGTGCCAGCATTTACTCTGGGACAGGGGGCGGCGAGCAGTACTTC. J is TRBJ2-7 and V is TRBV6-7; 12 bases align to TRBD1. TRBV6-7 is an ORF, and what it does is uncertain. CDR3 length: 15 residues.

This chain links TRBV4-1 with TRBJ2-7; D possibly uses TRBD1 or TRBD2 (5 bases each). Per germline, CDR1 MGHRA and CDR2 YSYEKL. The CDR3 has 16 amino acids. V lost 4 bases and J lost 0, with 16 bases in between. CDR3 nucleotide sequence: TGCGCCAGCAGCCCAACCGGGACGGTGAGCTCCTACGAGCAGTACTTC. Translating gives CASSPTGTVSSYEQYF.

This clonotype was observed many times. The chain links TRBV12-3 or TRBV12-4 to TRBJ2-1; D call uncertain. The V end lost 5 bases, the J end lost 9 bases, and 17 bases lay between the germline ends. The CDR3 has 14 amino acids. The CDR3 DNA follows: TGTGCCAGCAGTCAAGTGCAAGCGCTAAGTGAGCAGTTCTTC. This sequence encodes CASSQVQALSEQFF.

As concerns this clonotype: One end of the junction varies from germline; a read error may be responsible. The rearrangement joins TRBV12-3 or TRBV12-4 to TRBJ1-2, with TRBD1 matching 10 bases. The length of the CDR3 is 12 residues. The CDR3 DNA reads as TGTGCCATCGGACAGGGGGTCGATGGCCACACCTTC. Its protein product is CAIGQGVDGHTF.

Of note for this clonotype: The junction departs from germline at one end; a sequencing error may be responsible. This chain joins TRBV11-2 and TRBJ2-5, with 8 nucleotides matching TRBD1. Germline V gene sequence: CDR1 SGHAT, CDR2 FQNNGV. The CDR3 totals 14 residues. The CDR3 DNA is TGTGCCAGCAGCCTGGACAGGGTAAAAGAGATCCAGTACTTC. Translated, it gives CASSLDRVKEIQYF.